The present entry profiles one T cell receptor (beta chain) with its context. Sequencing was performed with immunoSEQ multiplex PCR; in TCRdb, only in-frame clones are kept and a portion is missing. There are more than 200,000 clones in the sample; over 85% occur only once, and almost 4% lies in the top ten. The data derive from a study of blood T cell repertoires in COVID-19. Germline V gene lookup returns CDR1 SGHAT and CDR2 FQNNGV. Trimming took 1 base from V and 2 from J, leaving 20 bases between them. The CDR3 is 18 residues long. Participants, about 18 to 90 years old, spanned around 25 US areas.

The V gene is TRBV11-2, the J gene TRBJ1-2; the D is unclear. The TCR sequence derives from a woman under 40 with acute COVID-19. The sequenced material came from PBMCs or T cells enriched from blood (not recorded which). The CDR3 region is CASSLARRRQSKNYGYTF. The CDR3 nucleotides are TGTGCCAGCAGCTTAGCTAGACGACGGCAGTCAAAGAACTATGGCTACACCTTC.